Listed below are T cell receptor beta chains from one sample, sequenced in a study of blood T cell repertoires in COVID-19. Some clones are missing from TCRdb's copy, which holds only in-frame ones; the method was immunoSEQ multiplex PCR. The sample includes about 39,000 clones, 75% to 80% of them seen just once. The sample consisted of peripheral blood. Receptor source: a man aged 70-80 years with active or convalescent COVID-19. The CDR3 runs from the conserved cysteine through the conserved F or W. D genes are given only for firm matches. Clone size, where shown, is once, few, many, or a class for clones that have expanded.

clone size	V gene	J gene	D gene	CDR3 DNA	CDR3 protein
NA	TRBV11-2	TRBJ1-3	NA	TGTGCCTCGGGAAGGACCGGAAACACCATATATTTT	CASGRTGNTIYF
NA	TRBV16	TRBJ1-1	NA	TGTGCCAGCAGCCACTCAAGGGGGGGTACTGAAGCTTTCTTT	CASSHSRGGTEAFF
NA	TRBV28	TRBJ2-1	NA	TGTGCCAGCACCTCGGTGGGCGTCAACAATGAGCAGTTCTTC	CASTSVGVNNEQFF
NA	TRBV7-9	TRBJ2-6	NA	TGTGCCAGCAGCTCAGGGCTGGGGGCCAACGTCCTGACTTTC	CASSSGLGANVLTF
NA	TRBV6-5	TRBJ2-3	NA	TGTGCCAGCTCATGGGGGGAGACAGATACGCAGTATTTT	CASSWGETDTQYF
NA	TRBV7-9	TRBJ1-5	NA	TGTGCCAGCAGCTTAACAGACGGCAATCAGCCCCAGCATTTT	CASSLTDGNQPQHF
NA	TRBV28	TRBJ1-6	TRBD1	TGTGCCAGCAGATTTGGACAGGGCCTAACGTTCCACTTT	CASRFGQGLTFHF
few	TRBV19	TRBJ1-2	NA	TGTGCCAGTACTAATCAGGCTAACTATGGCTACACCTTC	CASTNQANYGYTF
NA	TRBV7-6	TRBJ2-2	TRBD2	TGTGCCAGCAGCTTCCCTGGGCTGAGACTAGCGGGGGGGCCTCCGAACACCGGGGAGCTGTTTTTT	CASSFPGLRLAGGPPNTGELFF
NA	TRBV19	TRBJ1-1	TRBD1	TGTGCCAGTAGTATTGGGACAGCGAACACTGAAGCTTTCTTT	CASSIGTANTEAFF
NA	TRBV5-6	TRBJ2-2	NA	TGTGCCAGCAGCTGGGGTGGGGCCAGAAACACCGGGGAGCTGTTTTTT	CASSWGGARNTGELFF
NA	TRBV6-5	TRBJ1-2	NA	TGTGCCAGCAGACGCCGGGACACACGGGGCTATGGCTACACCTTC	CASRRRDTRGYGYTF
NA	TRBV2	TRBJ1-2	NA	TGTGCCAGCAGTGAAGCAAGCAGGGGTAGCTACACCTTC	CASSEASRGSYTF
NA	TRBV5-1	TRBJ1-1	NA	TGCGCCAGCAGCCCGAACAGGGACACTGAAGCTTTCTTT	CASSPNRDTEAFF